Listed below are T cell receptor beta chains from one sample, sequenced in a study of cytomegalovirus exposure and HLA in healthy donors. TCRdb's table, derived via immunoSEQ multiplex PCR, lists solely in-frame clones and lacks some. The data hold under 200,000 clones, with around four fifths observed a single time. Sequencing was carried out using PBMCs. These receptors originate from a woman aged 18 to 35 in good health and CMV-seronegative. CDR3s include the opening cysteine and the closing phenylalanine or tryptophan. D genes are given only for firm matches. Clone sizes are given selectively: once, few, many, or a class where the clone is expanded.

TRBV5-1	.	TRBJ2-1	TRBD2	TGCGCCAGCAGCTTGGAGGCGGGGGCCTACAATGAGCAGTTCTTC	CASSLEAGAYNEQFF
TRBV2	.	TRBJ1-2	.	TGTGCCAGCAGTGAAGGATCGACAGGCAGCTATGGCTACACCTTC	CASSEGSTGSYGYTF
TRBV11-3	once	TRBJ2-3	TRBD2	TGTGCCAGCAGCTTAACTCTCACTAGCGGGGTAACAGATACGCAGTATTTT	CASSLTLTSGVTDTQYF
TRBV4-1	.	TRBJ1-1	.	TGCGCCAGCAGCCAAGAGGGGAGGTCCTGGAACACTGAAGCTTTCTTT	CASSQEGRSWNTEAFF
TRBV30	once	TRBJ2-3	TRBD2	TGTGCCTGGAGTGTACTCAGCGGGACTTTCACAGATACGCAGTATTTT	CAWSVLSGTFTDTQYF
TRBV19	.	TRBJ1-4	.	TGTGCCAGTAGTATTGGAGGCGGTGGAAGAAAACTGTTTTTT	CASSIGGGGRKLFF
TRBV4-1	.	TRBJ2-1	TRBD2	TGCGCCAGCAGCCGAAAGCGGGAGAGAAGCTCCTACAATGAGCAGTTCTTC	CASSRKRERSSYNEQFF
TRBV5-1	few	TRBJ1-3	TRBD1	TGCGCCAGCAGCAGGACCGGGACAGTCTCTGGAAACACCATATATTTT	CASSRTGTVSGNTIYF
TRBV7-9	.	TRBJ1-2	TRBD1	TGTGCCAGCAGCTTGGGGACAGGGGGCGAAGGCTACACCTTC	CASSLGTGGEGYTF
TRBV6-6	.	TRBJ1-1	TRBD1	TGTGCCAGCCTCAAGGACAGGGGACAAAAAGCTTTCTTT	CASLKDRGQKAFF
TRBV7-3	.	TRBJ2-2	.	TGTGCCAGCAGCGCCCGACTAGGGCAGGGGAACACCGGGGAGCTGTTTTTT	CASSARLGQGNTGELFF
TRBV13	.	TRBJ1-2	.	TGTGCCAGCAGGCCAAACAGGGCCTATGGCTACACCTTC	CASRPNRAYGYTF
TRBV5-4	once	TRBJ1-2	TRBD1	TGTGCCAGCAGGGAACACAGGGGGCAGATAGAGGGCTACACCTTC	CASREHRGQIEGYTF
TRBV5-1	.	TRBJ1-3	.	TGCGCCAGCAGCTTGGGCCCTGGGGGCGCTTGGGGAAACACCATATATTTT	CASSLGPGGAWGNTIYF
TRBV5-6	.	TRBJ2-6	TRBD1	TGTGCCAGCAGGACAGGGTTTGGGGCCAACGTCCTGACTTTC	CASRTGFGANVLTF
TRBV5-1	.	TRBJ1-4	TRBD1	TGCGCCAGCAGATCCGGCAGGGGGGATGAAAAACTGTTTTTT	CASRSGRGDEKLFF
TRBV2	.	TRBJ2-7	TRBD1	TGTGCCAGCAGGGAGACAGGGGCCGACGAGCAGTACTTC	CASRETGADEQYF
TRBV29-1	.	TRBJ2-7	TRBD1	TGCAGCGTGGGAATCGACAGGGGGAGCGAGCAGTACTTC	CSVGIDRGSEQYF
TRBV5-1	few	TRBJ1-1	.	TGCGCCAGCAGCTTGTCTCGTGGGGCGAACACTGAAGCTTTCTTT	CASSLSRGANTEAFF
TRBV10-3	.	TRBJ2-7	TRBD2	TGTGCCATCAGTGACCGCAGGACTAGCGGGAGGGGCGAGCAGTACTTC	CAISDRRTSGRGEQYF
TRBV2	.	TRBJ2-7	TRBD1	TGTGCCAGCAGCGAGAATTGGGGACAGACCTACGAGCAGTACTTC	CASSENWGQTYEQYF
TRBV9	.	TRBJ2-7	TRBD1	TGTGCCAGCAGTCCGAACGTCGGGACAGGGTACAACGAGCAGTACTTC	CASSPNVGTGYNEQYF
TRBV19	.	TRBJ1-5	.	TGTGCCAGTAGCCCAGCGGGATATAGCAATCAGCCCCAGCATTTT	CASSPAGYSNQPQHF
TRBV4-1	.	TRBJ2-7	.	TGCGCCAGCAGCCGGCACCGGGACACCAACTACGAGCAGTACTTC	CASSRHRDTNYEQYF
TRBV27	.	TRBJ2-2	.	TGTGCCAGCAGTTGGGGGCGAAACACCGGGGAGCTGTTTTTT	CASSWGRNTGELFF
TRBV13	.	TRBJ1-5	.	TGTGCCAGCAGCTTAGGAGTCCGGGACACAGCTCTCAATCAGCCCCAGCATTTT	CASSLGVRDTALNQPQHF
TRBV5-4	once	TRBJ2-3	.	TGTGCCAGCAGCTTGTGGGGTAGCGCGACTAGCACAGATACGCAGTATTTT	CASSLWGSATSTDTQYF